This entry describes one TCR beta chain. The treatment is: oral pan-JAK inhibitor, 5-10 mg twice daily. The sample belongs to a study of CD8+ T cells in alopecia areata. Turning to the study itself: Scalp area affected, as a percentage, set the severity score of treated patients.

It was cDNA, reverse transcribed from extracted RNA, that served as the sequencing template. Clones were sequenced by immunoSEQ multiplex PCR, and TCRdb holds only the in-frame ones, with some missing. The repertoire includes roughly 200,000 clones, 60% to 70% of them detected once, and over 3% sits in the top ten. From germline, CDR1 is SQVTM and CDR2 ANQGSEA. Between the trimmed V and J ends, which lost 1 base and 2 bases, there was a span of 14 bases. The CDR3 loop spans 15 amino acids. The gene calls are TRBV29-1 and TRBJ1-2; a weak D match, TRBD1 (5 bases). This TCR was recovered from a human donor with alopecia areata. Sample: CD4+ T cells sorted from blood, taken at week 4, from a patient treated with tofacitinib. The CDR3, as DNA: TGCAGCGTTGAAGGAAGCAGCGGGGGGAACTATGGCTACACCTTC. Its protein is CSVEGSSGGNYGYTF. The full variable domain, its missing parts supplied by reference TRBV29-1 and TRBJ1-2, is SAVISQKPSRDICQRGTSLTIQCQVDSQVTMMFWYRQQPGQSLTLIATANQGSEATYESGFVIDKFPISRPNLTFSTLTVSNMSPEDSSIYLCSVEGSSGGNYGYTFGSGTRLTVV.